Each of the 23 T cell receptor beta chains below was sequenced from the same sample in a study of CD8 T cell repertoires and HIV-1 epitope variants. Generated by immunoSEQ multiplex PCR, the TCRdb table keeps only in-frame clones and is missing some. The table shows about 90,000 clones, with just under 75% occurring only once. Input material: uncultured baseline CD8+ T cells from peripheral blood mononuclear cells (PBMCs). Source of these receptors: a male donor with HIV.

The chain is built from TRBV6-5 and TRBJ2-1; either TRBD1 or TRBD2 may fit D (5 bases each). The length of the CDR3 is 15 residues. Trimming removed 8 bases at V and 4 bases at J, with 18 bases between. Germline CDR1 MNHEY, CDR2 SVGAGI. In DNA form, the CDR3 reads TGTGCCAGCGGGTCGAGGGGAAGGCGTTACAATGAGCAGTTCTTC. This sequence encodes CASGSRGRRYNEQFF.

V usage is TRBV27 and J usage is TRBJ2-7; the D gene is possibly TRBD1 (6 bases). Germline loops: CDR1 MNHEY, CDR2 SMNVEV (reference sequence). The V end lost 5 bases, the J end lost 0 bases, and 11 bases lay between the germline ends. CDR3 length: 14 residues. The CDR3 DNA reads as TGTGCCAGCAGTCCGGACAGCGGCTCCTACGAGCAGTACTTC. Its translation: CASSPDSGSYEQYF.

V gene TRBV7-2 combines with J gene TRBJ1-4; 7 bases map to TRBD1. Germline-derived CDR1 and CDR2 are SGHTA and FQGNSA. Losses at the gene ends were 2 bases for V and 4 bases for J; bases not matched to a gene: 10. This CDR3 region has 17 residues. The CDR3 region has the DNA TGTGCCAGCAGCTTATCTCCAGGGGGGCAGGGTAATGAAAAACTGTTTTTT. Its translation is CASSLSPGGQGNEKLFF. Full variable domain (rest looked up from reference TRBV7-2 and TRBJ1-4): GAGVSQSPSNKVTEKGKDVELRCDPISGHTALYWYRQSLGQGLEFLIYFQGNSAPDKSGLPSDRFSAERTGGSVSTLTIQRTQQEDSAVYLCASSLSPGGQGNEKLFFGSGTQLSVL.

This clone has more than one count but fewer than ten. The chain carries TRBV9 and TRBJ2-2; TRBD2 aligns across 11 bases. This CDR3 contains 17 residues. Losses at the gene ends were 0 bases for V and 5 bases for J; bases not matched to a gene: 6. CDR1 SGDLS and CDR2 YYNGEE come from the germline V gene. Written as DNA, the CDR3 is TGTGCCAGCAGCGTAGACCCACTAGCGGGGGAAACCGGGGAGCTGTTTTTT. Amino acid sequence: CASSVDPLAGETGELFF.

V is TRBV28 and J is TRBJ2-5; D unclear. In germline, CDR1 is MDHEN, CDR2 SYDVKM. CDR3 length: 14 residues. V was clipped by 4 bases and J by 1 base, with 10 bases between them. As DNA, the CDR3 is TGTGCCAGCAGTTCCTCGGAACCCCAAGAGACCCAGTACTTC. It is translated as CASSSSEPQETQYF.

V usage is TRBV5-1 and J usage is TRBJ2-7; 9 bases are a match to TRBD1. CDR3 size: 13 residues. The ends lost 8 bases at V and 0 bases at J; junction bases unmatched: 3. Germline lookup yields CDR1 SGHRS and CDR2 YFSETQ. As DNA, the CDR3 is TGCGCCAGTAGGACAGGGGCCTCCTACGAGCAGTACTTC. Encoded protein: CASRTGASYEQYF.

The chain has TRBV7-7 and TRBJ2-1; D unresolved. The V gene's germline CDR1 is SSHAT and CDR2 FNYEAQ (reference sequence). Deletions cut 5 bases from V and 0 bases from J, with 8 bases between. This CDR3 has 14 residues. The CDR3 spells CASSPVSSYNEQFF. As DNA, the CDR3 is TGTGCCAGCAGCCCCGTAAGCTCCTACAATGAGCAGTTCTTC.

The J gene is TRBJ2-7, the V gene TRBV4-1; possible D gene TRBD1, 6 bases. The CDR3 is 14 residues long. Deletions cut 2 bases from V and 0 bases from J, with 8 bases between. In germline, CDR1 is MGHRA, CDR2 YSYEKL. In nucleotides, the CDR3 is TGCGCCAGCAGCCAAAGACAGGACTCCTACGAGCAGTACTTC. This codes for CASSQRQDSYEQYF.

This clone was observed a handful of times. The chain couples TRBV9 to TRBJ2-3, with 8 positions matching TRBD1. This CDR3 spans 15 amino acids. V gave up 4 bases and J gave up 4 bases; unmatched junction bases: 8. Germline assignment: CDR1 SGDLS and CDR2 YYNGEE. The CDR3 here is CASSSRTGTADTQYF. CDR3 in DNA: TGTGCCAGCAGCTCAAGGACAGGGACGGCAGATACGCAGTATTTT.

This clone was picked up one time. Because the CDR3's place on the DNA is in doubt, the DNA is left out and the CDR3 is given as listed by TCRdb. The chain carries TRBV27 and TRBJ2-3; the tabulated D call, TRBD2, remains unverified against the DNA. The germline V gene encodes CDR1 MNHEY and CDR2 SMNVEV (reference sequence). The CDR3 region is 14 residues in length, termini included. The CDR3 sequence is CASKFGGGSPSEYF.

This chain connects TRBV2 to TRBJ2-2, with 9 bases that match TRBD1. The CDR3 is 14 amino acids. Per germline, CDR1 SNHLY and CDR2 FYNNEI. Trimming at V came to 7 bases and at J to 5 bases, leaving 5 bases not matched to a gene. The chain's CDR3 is CASTIDRGTGELFF. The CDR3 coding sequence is TGTGCCAGCACTATAGACAGGGGGACCGGGGAGCTGTTTTTT.

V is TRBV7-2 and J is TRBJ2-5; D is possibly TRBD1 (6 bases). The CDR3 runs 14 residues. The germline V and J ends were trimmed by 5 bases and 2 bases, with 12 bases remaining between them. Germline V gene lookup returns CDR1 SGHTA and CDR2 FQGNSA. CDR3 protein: CASSARQAQETQYF. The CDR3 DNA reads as TGTGCCAGCAGCGCTCGACAGGCTCAAGAGACCCAGTACTTC.

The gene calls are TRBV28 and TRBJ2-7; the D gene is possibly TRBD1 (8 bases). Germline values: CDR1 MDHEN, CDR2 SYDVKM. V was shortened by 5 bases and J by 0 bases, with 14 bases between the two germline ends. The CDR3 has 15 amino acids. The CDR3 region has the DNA TGTGCCAGCAGTCACCACAGGGGGGGCTCCTACGAGCAGTACTTC. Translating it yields CASSHHRGGSYEQYF. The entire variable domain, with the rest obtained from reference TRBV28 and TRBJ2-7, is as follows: DVKVTQSSRYLVKRTGEKVFLECVQDMDHENMFWYRQDPGLGLRLIYFSYDVKMKEKGDIPEGYSVSREKKERFSLILESASTNQTSMYLCASSHHRGGSYEQYFGPGTRLTVT.

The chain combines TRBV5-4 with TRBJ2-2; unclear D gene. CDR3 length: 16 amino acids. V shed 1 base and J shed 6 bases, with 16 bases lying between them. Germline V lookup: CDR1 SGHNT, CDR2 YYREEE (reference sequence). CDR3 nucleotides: TGTGCCAGCAGCTTGTTCAAAGGTGGTCTGGCCGGGGAGCTGTTTTTT. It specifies CASSLFKGGLAGELFF.

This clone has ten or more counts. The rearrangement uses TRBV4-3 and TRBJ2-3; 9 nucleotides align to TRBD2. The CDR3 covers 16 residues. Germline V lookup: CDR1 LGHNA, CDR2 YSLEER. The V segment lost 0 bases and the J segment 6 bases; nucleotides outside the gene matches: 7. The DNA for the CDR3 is TGCGCCAGCAGCCAAGAGGGCGGGGGGGAGCACGATACGCAGTATTTT. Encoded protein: CASSQEGGGEHDTQYF.

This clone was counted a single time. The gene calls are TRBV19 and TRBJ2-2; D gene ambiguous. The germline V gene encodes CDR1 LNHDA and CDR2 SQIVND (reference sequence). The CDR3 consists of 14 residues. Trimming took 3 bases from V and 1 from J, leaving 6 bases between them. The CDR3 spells CASSIRRNTGELFF. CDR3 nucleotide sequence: TGTGCCAGTAGTATCCGGCGGAACACCGGGGAGCTGTTTTTT.

The CDR3 reads CASSGLAGLSEQFF. DNA for the CDR3: TGTGCCAGCAGCGGACTAGCGGGATTAAGTGAGCAGTTCTTC. The J gene is TRBJ2-1, the V gene TRBV6-9; 12 bases are shared with TRBD2. The V segment lost 6 bases and the J segment 9 bases; nucleotides outside the gene matches: 6. This CDR3 comprises 14 residues. Germline CDR1 reads MNHGY; CDR2 reads SVAAGI.

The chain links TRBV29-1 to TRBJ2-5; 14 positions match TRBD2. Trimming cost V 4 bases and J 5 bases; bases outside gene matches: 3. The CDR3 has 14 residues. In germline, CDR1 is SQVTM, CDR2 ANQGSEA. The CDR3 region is CSVGGLAGVETQYF. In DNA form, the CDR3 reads TGCAGCGTTGGGGGACTAGCGGGAGTCGAGACCCAGTACTTC.

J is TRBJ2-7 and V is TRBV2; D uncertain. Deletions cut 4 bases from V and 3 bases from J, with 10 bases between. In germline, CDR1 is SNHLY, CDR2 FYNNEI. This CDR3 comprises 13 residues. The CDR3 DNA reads TGTGCCAGCAGTGGAGACTTTTACTACGAGCAGTACTTC. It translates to CASSGDFYYEQYF.

Written as DNA, the CDR3 is TGTGCCAGCTCCTCGTCGGGGAATGAAAAACTGTTTTTT. It translates to CASSSSGNEKLFF. The J gene is TRBJ1-4, the V gene TRBV18; D not certain. Germline CDR1 is KGHSH and CDR2 is LQKENI. CDR3 length equals 13 residues. V lost 6 bases to trimming and J lost 5 bases, with 10 bases between them.

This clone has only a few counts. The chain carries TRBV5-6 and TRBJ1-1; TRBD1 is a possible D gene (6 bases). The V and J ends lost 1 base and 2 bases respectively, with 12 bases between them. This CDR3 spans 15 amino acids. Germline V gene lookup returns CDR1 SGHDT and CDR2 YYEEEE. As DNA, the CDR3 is TGTGCCAGCAGCTTGTTCCAGGGGTACAACACTGAAGCTTTCTTT. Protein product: CASSLFQGYNTEAFF.

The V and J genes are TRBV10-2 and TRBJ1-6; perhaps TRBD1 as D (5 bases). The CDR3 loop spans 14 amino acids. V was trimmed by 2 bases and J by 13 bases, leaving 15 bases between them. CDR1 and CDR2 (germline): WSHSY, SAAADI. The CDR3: CASSEAGGEAPLHF. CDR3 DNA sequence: TGCGCCAGCAGTGAGGCCGGGGGAGAGGCGCCCCTCCACTTT.

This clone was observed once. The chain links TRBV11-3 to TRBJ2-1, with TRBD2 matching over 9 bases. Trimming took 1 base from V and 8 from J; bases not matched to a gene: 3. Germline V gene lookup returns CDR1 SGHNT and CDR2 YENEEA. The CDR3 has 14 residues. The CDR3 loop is CASSLVAGGDEQFF. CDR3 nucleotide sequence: TGTGCCAGCAGCTTAGTGGCGGGAGGGGATGAGCAGTTCTTC.